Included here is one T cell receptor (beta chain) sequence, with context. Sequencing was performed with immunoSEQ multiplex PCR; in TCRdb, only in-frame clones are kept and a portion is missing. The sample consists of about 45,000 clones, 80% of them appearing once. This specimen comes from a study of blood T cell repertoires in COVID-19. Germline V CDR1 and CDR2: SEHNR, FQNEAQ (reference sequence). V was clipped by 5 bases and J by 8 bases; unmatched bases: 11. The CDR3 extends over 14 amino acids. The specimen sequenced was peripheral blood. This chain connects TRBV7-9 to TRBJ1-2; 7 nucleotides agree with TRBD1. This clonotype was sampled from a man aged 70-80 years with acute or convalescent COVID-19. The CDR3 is CASSGTDRQNGYTF. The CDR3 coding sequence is TGTGCCAGCAGCGGGACGGACAGGCAAAACGGCTACACCTTC.